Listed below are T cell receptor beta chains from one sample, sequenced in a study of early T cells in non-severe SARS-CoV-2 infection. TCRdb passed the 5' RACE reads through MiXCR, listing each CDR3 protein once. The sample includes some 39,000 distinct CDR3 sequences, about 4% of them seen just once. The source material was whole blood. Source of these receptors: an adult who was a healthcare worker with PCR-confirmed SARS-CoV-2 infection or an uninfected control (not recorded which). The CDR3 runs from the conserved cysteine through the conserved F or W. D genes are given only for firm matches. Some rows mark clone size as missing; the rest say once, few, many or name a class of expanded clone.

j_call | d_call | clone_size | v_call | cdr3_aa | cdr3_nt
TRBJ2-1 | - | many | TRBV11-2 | CASSFQALEGNEQFF | TGTGCCAGCAGCTTCCAGGCTTTAGAGGGAAATGAGCAGTTCTTC
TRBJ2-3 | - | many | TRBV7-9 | CASSLTITDTQYF | TGTGCCAGCAGCTTAACGATCACAGATACGCAGTATTTT
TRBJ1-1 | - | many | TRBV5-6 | CASSPTSGTEAFF | TGTGCCAGCAGCCCGACGAGTGGGACTGAAGCTTTCTTT
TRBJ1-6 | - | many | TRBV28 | CASSSQGSASPLHF | TGTGCCAGCAGTTCCCAGGGCTCCGCCTCACCCCTCCACTTT
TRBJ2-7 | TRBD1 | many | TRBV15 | CATSREDRDSYEQYF | TGTGCCACCAGCAGAGAAGACAGGGATTCCTACGAGCAGTACTTC
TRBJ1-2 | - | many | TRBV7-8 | CASSSQRLQLSYGYTF | TGTGCCAGCAGCTCGCAGCGATTACAGCTTTCCTATGGCTACACCTTC
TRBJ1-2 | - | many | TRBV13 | CASSLGAGPYGYTF | TGTGCCAGCAGCTTAGGGGCGGGGCCCTATGGCTACACCTTC
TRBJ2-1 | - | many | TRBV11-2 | CASSFVATSYNEQFF | TGTGCCAGCAGCTTCGTAGCCACCTCCTACAATGAGCAGTTCTTC
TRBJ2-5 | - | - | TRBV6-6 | CASMYPGRQETQYF | TGTGCCAGCATGTACCCGGGTCGGCAAGAGACCCAGTACTTC
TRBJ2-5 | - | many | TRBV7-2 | CASSLGGASQETQYF | TGTGCCAGCAGCTTAGGCGGGGCATCTCAAGAGACCCAGTACTTC
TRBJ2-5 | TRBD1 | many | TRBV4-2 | CASSLNPPTGVGETQYF | TGTGCCAGCAGCCTAAACCCCCCAACAGGGGTCGGGGAGACCCAGTACTTC
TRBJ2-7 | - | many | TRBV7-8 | CASSTGLGQPYEQYF | TGTGCCAGCAGCACCGGCCTGGGACAACCCTACGAGCAGTACTTC
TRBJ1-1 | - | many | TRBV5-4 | CASSPGRTMNTEAFF | TGTGCCAGCAGCCCGGGGCGGACAATGAACACTGAAGCTTTCTTT
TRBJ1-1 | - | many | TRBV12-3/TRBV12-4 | CASSFSGRGAFF | TGTGCCAGCAGTTTCAGCGGCCGGGGAGCTTTCTTT
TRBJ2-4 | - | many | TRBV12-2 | CASRFPPPSLPRAKNIQYF | TGTGCAAGTCGCTTCCCCCCCCCATCTCTGCCCAGGGCCAAAAACATTCAGTACTTC
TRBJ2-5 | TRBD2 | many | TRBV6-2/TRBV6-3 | CASRGLAVQYF | TGTGCCAGCAGGGGACTAGCGGTGCAGTACTTC
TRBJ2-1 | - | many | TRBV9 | CASSPVAGSHNEQFF | TGTGCCAGCAGCCCAGTCGCAGGGTCACACAATGAGCAGTTCTTC
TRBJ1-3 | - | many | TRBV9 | CASSLPSGNTIYF | TGTGCCAGCAGCTTACCCTCTGGAAACACCATATATTTT
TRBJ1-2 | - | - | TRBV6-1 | CASSETVNYGYTF | TGTGCCAGCTCCGAGACAGTTAACTATGGCTACACCTTC
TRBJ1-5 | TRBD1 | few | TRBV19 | CASTMWTGGPISNQPQHF | TGTGCCAGTACAATGTGGACAGGGGGCCCGATTAGCAATCAGCCCCAGCATTTT
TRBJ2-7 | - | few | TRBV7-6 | CASSLGPSSYEQYF | TGTGCCAGCAGCTTAGGGCCCAGCTCCTACGAGCAGTACTTC
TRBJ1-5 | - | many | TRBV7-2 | CASSEGYSNQPQHF | TGTGCCAGCTCCGAGGGATATAGCAATCAGCCCCAGCATTTT
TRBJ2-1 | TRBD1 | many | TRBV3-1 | CASSQNYVGDREFF | TGTGCCAGCAGCCAAAATTATGTGGGGGACAGGGAGTTCTTC
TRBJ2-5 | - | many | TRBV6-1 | CASSDRGAQETQYF | TGTGCCAGCAGTGATCGCGGAGCCCAAGAGACCCAGTACTTC
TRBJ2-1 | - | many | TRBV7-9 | CASSFGHNNEQFF | TGTGCCAGCAGCTTCGGACACAACAATGAGCAGTTCTTC
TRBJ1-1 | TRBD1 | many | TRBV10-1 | CASSESPGTGFTEAFF | TGCGCCAGCAGTGAGTCCCCCGGGACAGGGTTCACTGAAGCTTTCTTT
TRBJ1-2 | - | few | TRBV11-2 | CASSLYDYGYTF | TGTGCCAGCAGCTTATATGACTATGGCTACACCTTC
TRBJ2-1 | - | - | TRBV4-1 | CASSQDRTTNILPEQFF | TGCGCCAGCAGCCAAGACCGGACGACTAACATCTTGCCCGAGCAGTTCTTC
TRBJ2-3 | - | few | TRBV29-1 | CSVEGDSDTQYF | TGCAGCGTTGAAGGGGATTCAGATACGCAGTATTTT
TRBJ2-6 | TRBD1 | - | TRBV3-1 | CASSGGQGAGANVLTF | TGTGCCAGCAGCGGGGGACAGGGAGCTGGGGCCAACGTCCTGACTTTC
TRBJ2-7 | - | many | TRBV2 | CASSEQGPAYEQYF | TGTGCCAGCAGTGAGCAGGGGCCGGCTTACGAGCAGTACTTC
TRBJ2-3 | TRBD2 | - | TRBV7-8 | CASSFRGRASTDTQYF | TGTGCCAGCAGCTTCCGCGGGAGGGCCAGCACAGATACGCAGTATTTT
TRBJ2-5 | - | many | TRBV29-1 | CSVPLGGPPETQYF | TGCAGCGTGCCCCTTGGAGGACCCCCGGAGACCCAGTACTTC
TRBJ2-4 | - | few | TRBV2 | CASSELRSPSGAKNIQYF | TGTGCCAGCAGTGAACTTCGCTCCCCCAGCGGGGCCAAAAACATTCAGTACTTC
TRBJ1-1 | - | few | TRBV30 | CAWSVEEYTEAFF | TGTGCCTGGAGTGTGGAGGAATACACTGAAGCTTTCTTT
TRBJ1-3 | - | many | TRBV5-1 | CASSLHAGNTIYF | TGCGCCAGCAGCTTGCACGCTGGAAACACCATATATTTT
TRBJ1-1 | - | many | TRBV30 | CAWALLANTEAFF | TGTGCCTGGGCCTTACTCGCGAACACTGAAGCTTTCTTT
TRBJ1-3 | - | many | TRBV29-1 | CSVDDGISGNTIYF | TGCAGCGTTGACGACGGTATCTCTGGAAACACCATATATTTT
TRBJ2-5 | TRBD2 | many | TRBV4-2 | CASSLGTSGAKETQYF | TGTGCCAGCAGCCTTGGGACTAGCGGGGCGAAAGAGACCCAGTACTTC
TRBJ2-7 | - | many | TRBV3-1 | CASSHGGSSYEQYF | TGTGCCAGCAGCCACGGCGGGTCAAGCTACGAGCAGTACTTC
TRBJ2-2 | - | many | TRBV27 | CASRPHPPTGELFF | TGTGCCAGCAGGCCTCACCCCCCTACCGGGGAGCTGTTTTTT
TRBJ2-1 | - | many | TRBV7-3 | CASSSRLGTEQFF | TGTGCCAGCAGTTCCCGACTAGGTACTGAGCAGTTCTTC
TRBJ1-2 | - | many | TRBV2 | CASSAGENYGYTF | TGTGCCAGCAGTGCGGGGGAAAACTATGGCTACACCTTC
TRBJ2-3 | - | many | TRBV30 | CAWSQPTDTQYF | TGTGCCTGGAGTCAACCTACAGATACGCAGTATTTT
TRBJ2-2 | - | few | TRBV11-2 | CASSLELANTGELFF | TGTGCCAGCAGCTTAGAACTAGCAAACACCGGGGAGCTGTTTTTT
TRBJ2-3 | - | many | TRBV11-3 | CASSLGTGRTQYF | TGTGCCAGCAGCTTAGGGACGGGGAGAACGCAGTATTTT
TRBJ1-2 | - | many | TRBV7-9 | CASSSNRVDYGYTF | TGTGCCAGCAGCTCCAACAGGGTTGACTATGGCTACACCTTC
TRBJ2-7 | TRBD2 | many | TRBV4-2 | CASSHIGTSGGYEQYF | TGTGCCAGCAGCCACATAGGGACTAGCGGGGGCTACGAGCAGTACTTC
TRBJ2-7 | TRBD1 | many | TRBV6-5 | CASRSPSGGRGYEQYF | TGTGCCAGCAGATCACCTTCAGGGGGTCGGGGCTACGAGCAGTACTTC
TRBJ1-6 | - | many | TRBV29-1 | CSVKGGLDSPLHF | TGCAGCGTAAAGGGGGGTCTTGATTCACCCCTCCACTTT
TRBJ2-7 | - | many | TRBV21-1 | CASSYPPGSMTYEQYF | TGTGCCAGCAGCTATCCCCCAGGCTCGATGACCTACGAGCAGTACTTC
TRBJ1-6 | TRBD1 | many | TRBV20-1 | CSARDSAQGGNSPLHF | TGCAGTGCTAGAGATAGCGCCCAGGGGGGCAATTCACCCCTCCACTTT
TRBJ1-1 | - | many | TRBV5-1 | CASSRSEGGHPEAFF | TGCGCCAGCAGCCGGTCCGAGGGAGGTCATCCTGAAGCTTTCTTT
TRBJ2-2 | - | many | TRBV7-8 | CASSPGVTGELFF | TGTGCCAGCAGCCCGGGGGTCACCGGGGAGCTGTTTTTT
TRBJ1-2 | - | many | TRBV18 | CASSPGSPGDYGYTF | TGTGCCAGCTCACCTGGGTCCCCAGGGGACTATGGCTACACCTTC
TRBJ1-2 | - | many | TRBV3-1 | CASSQDVGAIGYTF | TGTGCCAGCAGCCAAGATGTGGGGGCAATTGGCTACACCTTC
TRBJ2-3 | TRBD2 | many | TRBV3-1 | CASSQADSGAPTDTQYF | TGTGCCAGCAGCCAAGCCGATAGCGGGGCGCCCACAGATACGCAGTATTTT
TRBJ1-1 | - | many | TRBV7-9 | CASSRQNTEAFF | TGTGCCAGCAGCCGTCAAAACACTGAAGCTTTCTTT